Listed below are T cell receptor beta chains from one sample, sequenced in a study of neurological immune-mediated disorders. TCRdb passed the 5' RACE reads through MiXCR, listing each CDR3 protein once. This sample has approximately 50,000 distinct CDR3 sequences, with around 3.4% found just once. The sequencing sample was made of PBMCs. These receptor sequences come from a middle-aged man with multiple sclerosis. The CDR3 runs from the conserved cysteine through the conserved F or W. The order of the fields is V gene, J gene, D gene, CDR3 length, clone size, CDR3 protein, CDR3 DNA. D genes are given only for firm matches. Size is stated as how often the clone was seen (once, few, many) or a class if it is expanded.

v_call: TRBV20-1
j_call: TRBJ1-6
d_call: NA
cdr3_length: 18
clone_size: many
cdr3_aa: CSARDLGEESSYNSPLNF
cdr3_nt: TGCAGTGCTAGAGATTTAGGGGAGGAGAGCTCCTATAATTCACCCCTCAACTTT

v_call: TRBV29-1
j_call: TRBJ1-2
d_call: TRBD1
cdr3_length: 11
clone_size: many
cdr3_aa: CSVGQGDGYTF
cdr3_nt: TGCAGCGTTGGACAGGGTGACGGCTACACCTTC

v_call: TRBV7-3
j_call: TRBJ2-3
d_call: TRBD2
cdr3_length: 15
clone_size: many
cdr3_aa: CASSLSGGAADTQYF
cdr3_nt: TGTGCCAGCAGCCTGAGCGGGGGGGCCGCAGATACGCAGTATTTT

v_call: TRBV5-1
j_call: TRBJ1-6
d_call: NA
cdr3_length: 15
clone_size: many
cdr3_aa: CASSPDGPNNSPLHF
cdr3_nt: TGCGCCAGCAGCCCAGACGGGCCCAATAATTCACCCCTCCACTTT

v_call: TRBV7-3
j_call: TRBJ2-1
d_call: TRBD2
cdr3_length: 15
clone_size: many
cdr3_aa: CASSPTSGGVARQFF
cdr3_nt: TGTGCCAGCAGCCCGACTAGCGGGGGGGTTGCTCGGCAGTTCTTC

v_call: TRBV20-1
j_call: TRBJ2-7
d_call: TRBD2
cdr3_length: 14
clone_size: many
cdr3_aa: CSASSGGGSYEQYF
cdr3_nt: TGCAGTGCTAGTAGCGGGGGGGGATCCTACGAGCAGTACTTC

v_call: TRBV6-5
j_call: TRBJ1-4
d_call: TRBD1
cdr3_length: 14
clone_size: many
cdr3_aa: CASRAGQGYEKLFF
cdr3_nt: TGTGCCAGCAGGGCCGGACAGGGTTACGAAAAACTGTTTTTT

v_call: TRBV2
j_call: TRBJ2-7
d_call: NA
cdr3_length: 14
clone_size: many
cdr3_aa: CASSEWESLREQYF
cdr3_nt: TGTGCCAGCAGTGAATGGGAGAGTTTGAGGGAGCAGTACTTC

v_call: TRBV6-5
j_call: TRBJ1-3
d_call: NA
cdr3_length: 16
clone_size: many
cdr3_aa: CASSYSGRITGNTIYF
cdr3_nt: TGTGCCAGCAGTTACTCGGGTAGGATCACTGGAAACACCATATATTTT

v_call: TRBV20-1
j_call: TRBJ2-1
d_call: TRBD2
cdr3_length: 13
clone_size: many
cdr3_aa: CSVWTSGGNEQFF
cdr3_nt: TGCAGTGTCTGGACTAGCGGGGGTAATGAGCAGTTCTTC

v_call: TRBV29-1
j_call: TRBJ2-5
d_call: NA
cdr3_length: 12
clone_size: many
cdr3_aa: CSVLGRGETQYF
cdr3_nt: TGCAGCGTTCTGGGGCGCGGAGAGACCCAGTACTTC

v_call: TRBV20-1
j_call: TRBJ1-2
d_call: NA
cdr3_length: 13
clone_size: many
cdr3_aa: CSAAMPGNYGYTF
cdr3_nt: TGCAGTGCCGCGATGCCAGGCAACTATGGCTACACCTTC

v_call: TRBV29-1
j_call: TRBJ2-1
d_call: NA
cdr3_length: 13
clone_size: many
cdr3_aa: CSVASGTYNEQFF
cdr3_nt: TGCAGCGTTGCCTCCGGGACCTACAATGAGCAGTTCTTC

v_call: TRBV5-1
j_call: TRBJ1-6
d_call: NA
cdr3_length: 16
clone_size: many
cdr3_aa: CASSFGTGVGHSPLHF
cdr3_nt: TGCGCCAGCAGCTTTGGGACGGGGGTTGGACATTCACCCCTCCACTTT

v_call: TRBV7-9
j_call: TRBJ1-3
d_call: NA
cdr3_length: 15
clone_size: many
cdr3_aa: CASSLVPRDGNTIYF
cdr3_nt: TGTGCCAGCAGCTTAGTTCCGAGGGATGGAAACACCATATATTTT

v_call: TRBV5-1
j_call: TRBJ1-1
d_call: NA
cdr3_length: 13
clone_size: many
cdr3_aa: CASSLAGETEAFF
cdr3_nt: TGCGCCAGCAGCTTGGCTGGGGAGACTGAAGCTTTCTTT

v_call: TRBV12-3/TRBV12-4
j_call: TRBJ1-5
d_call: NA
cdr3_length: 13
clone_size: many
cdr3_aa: CASTFWSNQPQNF
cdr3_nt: TGTGCCAGCACCTTCTGGAGCAATCAGCCCCAGAATTTT